This TCR beta chain was identified in a study of blood T cell repertoires in COVID-19. Here immunoSEQ multiplex PCR was the method, and the copy in TCRdb shows in-frame clones only, minus some. The data show 350,000 to 400,000 clones, about 89% seen once. Looked up from germline, CDR1 is GTSNPN and CDR2 is SVGIG (reference sequence). The CDR3 extends over 15 amino acids. V lost 2 bases and J lost 7; bases outside the gene matches: 6. Sequences were obtained from peripheral blood. V gene TRBV30 combines with J gene TRBJ1-6, with 9 bases aligning to TRBD1. This TCR derives from a woman aged 25 to 39 with COVID-19, enrolled during active disease. The CDR3 is CAWSQQGARNSPLHF. DNA for the CDR3: TGTGCCTGGAGTCAACAGGGGGCGCGAAATTCACCCCTCCACTTT.